The rows below give T cell receptor beta chains drawn from one sample of a study of response to subunit inactivated influenza vaccine. MiXCR, applied by TCRdb to the RT-PCR reads, yields one record per CDR3 protein. The sample consists of 500,000 to 600,000 distinct CDR3 sequences, over 10% of them appearing once. The specimen comprised PBMCs from blood, sampled 45 days after vaccination. The receptors originated from a man aged 50-59 years who received an inactivated influenza vaccine. The CDR3 runs from the conserved cysteine through the conserved F or W. The D gene is left open where the match is weak. Clone size appears in some rows only: once, few, many, or a class for an expanded clone.

V	J	size	D	CDR3	DNA
TRBV10-3	TRBJ2-3	.	TRBD2	CATTLAGGRDPPTTGTQYF	TGTGCCACGACGCTAGCGGGGGGGCGGGACCCACCGACGACGGGTACGCAGTATTTT
TRBV20-1	TRBJ1-6	many	TRBD1	CSAFLDRGSPLHF	TGCAGTGCTTTCTTGGACAGGGGTTCACCCCTCCACTTT
TRBV12-3/TRBV12-4	TRBJ1-4	.	.	CATREGTNEKLFF	TGTGCCACCAGGGAGGGTACTAATGAAAAACTGTTTTTT
TRBV27	TRBJ2-3	many	.	CASSHPTDTQYF	TGTGCCAGCAGTCATCCCACAGATACGCAGTATTTT
TRBV11-1	TRBJ2-2	few	.	CASTRTPERRARDGELFF	TGTGCCAGCACCAGGACCCCGGAGAGACGAGCTAGGGACGGGGAGCTGTTTTTT
TRBV6-5	TRBJ1-5	many	.	CASSSGFGNQPQHF	TGTGCCAGCAGTTCAGGGTTTGGCAATCAGCCCCAGCATTTT
TRBV18	TRBJ2-7	few	TRBD2	CASSPTSGEGYEQYF	TGTGCCAGCTCACCCACTAGCGGGGAAGGCTACGAGCAGTACTTC
TRBV3-1	TRBJ2-1	.	.	CASTTTPQGNEQFF	TGTGCCAGCACAACCACCCCCCAAGGAAATGAGCAGTTCTTC
TRBV29-1	TRBJ2-5	few	.	CSVGSQETQYF	TGCAGCGTTGGAAGCCAAGAGACCCAGTACTTC
TRBV12-3/TRBV12-4	TRBJ2-1	few	.	CASSLVSRYEQFF	TGTGCCAGCAGTTTAGTCTCAAGGTATGAGCAGTTCTTC
TRBV4-3	TRBJ2-3	.	TRBD2	CASSQDQRLAGYTDTQYF	TGCGCCAGCAGCCAAGATCAGAGACTAGCGGGGTACACAGATACGCAGTATTTT
TRBV12-3/TRBV12-4	TRBJ1-2	.	.	CASSFAAGSFYGYTF	TGTGCCAGCAGTTTTGCGGCAGGCTCGTTCTATGGCTACACCTTC
TRBV20-1	TRBJ2-3	.	TRBD2	CRGREENTDTQYF	TGCAGGGGTCGGGAGGAGAACACAGATACGCAGTATTTT
TRBV6-5	TRBJ1-4	few	TRBD1	CASSSGQGANEKLFF	TGTGCCAGCAGTTCCGGACAGGGGGCAAATGAAAAACTGTTTTTT
TRBV7-2	TRBJ2-3	.	.	CASSGQVTGADTQYF	TGTGCCAGCAGCGGGCAGGTGACTGGGGCAGATACGCAGTATTTT
TRBV15	TRBJ2-1	few	TRBD1	CATSRPFRGQGISNEQFF	TGTGCCACCAGCAGACCATTCCGGGGACAGGGGATTTCGAATGAGCAGTTCTTC
TRBV27	TRBJ1-1	few	.	CASSPWLGSTEAFF	TGTGCCAGCAGCCCCTGGCTGGGTAGCACTGAAGCTTTCTTT
TRBV20-1	TRBJ2-3	.	TRBD2	CSASRASGGTQYF	TGCAGTGCTAGTAGGGCTAGCGGGGGAACGCAGTATTTT
TRBV24-1	TRBJ1-5	few	.	CATSDHRGPNQPQHF	TGTGCCACCAGTGATCACCGGGGGCCCAATCAGCCCCAGCATTTT
TRBV5-1	TRBJ2-7	few	TRBD2	CASSLRQAPGGEQYF	TGCGCCAGCAGCTTGCGTCAGGCCCCGGGGGGGGAGCAGTACTTC
TRBV11-2	TRBJ2-3	many	TRBD2	CASSLDGSGGADTQYF	TGTGCCAGCAGCTTAGACGGGAGCGGGGGGGCAGATACGCAGTATTTT
TRBV11-2	TRBJ2-3	.	TRBD2	CASSLNKRGGGDTQYF	TGTGCCAGCAGCTTAAATAAGCGGGGGGGCGGGGATACGCAGTATTTT
TRBV5-5	TRBJ1-4	.	.	CASSLTGNNEKLFF	TGTGCCAGCAGCTTGACAGGGAATAATGAAAAACTGTTTTTT
TRBV5-1	TRBJ2-7	few	.	CASSLAIGAAHEQYF	TGCGCCAGCAGCTTGGCTATTGGGGCAGCCCACGAGCAGTACTTC
TRBV5-5	TRBJ1-5	many	TRBD1	CASSVTGTGLQPQHF	TGTGCCAGCAGCGTGACCGGGACAGGGCTTCAGCCCCAGCATTTT